These T cell receptor beta chains were read from a single sample in a study of Ad26.COV2.S vaccination and SARS-CoV-2 variants. TCRdb's table, derived via immunoSEQ multiplex PCR, lists solely in-frame clones and lacks some. The sample lists 350,000 to 450,000 clones; about 85% were seen once. Sequenced material: peripheral blood, taken in a trial of Ad26.COV2.S vaccine versus placebo. The receptors here all came from a person between 18 and 65 years old who received the Ad26.COV2.S COVID-19 vaccine or a placebo. Each CDR3 is given with its conserved first and last residue. A D gene is named only where the DNA matches it firmly. Expanded clones are given a class, and other clones once, few, many or no size at all.

d_call: NA; clone_size: NA; j_call: TRBJ2-5; v_call: TRBV5-4; cdr3_length: 14; cdr3_aa: CASSLAGTQETQYF; cdr3_nt: TGTGCCAGCAGCTTGGCCGGGACACAAGAGACCCAGTACTTC
d_call: NA; clone_size: NA; j_call: TRBJ2-5; v_call: TRBV30; cdr3_length: 14; cdr3_aa: CAWSVRRIQETQYF; cdr3_nt: TGTGCCTGGAGTGTACGGCGGATACAAGAGACCCAGTACTTC
d_call: TRBD1; clone_size: NA; j_call: TRBJ2-3; v_call: TRBV18; cdr3_length: 15; cdr3_aa: CASSTRTGQADTQYF; cdr3_nt: TGTGCCAGCTCAACGAGGACAGGGCAGGCAGATACGCAGTATTTT
d_call: NA; clone_size: NA; j_call: TRBJ2-1; v_call: TRBV5-1; cdr3_length: 15; cdr3_aa: CASSSGRQGIYEQFF; cdr3_nt: TGCGCCAGCAGCTCCGGGAGGCAGGGGATCTATGAGCAGTTCTTC
d_call: NA; clone_size: NA; j_call: TRBJ2-7; v_call: TRBV30; cdr3_length: 12; cdr3_aa: CALSRGTYEQYF; cdr3_nt: TGTGCCTTAAGCCGGGGGACCTACGAGCAGTACTTC
d_call: TRBD1; clone_size: NA; j_call: TRBJ1-2; v_call: TRBV9; cdr3_length: 15; cdr3_aa: CASSPQGGTDYGYTF; cdr3_nt: TGTGCCAGCAGCCCTCAAGGGGGGACAGACTATGGCTACACCTTC
d_call: TRBD2; clone_size: few; j_call: TRBJ2-1; v_call: TRBV11-2; cdr3_length: 15; cdr3_aa: CASSFLLAGWNEQFF; cdr3_nt: TGTGCCAGCAGCTTTTTACTAGCGGGATGGAATGAGCAGTTCTTC
d_call: NA; clone_size: few; j_call: TRBJ2-7; v_call: TRBV7-9; cdr3_length: 11; cdr3_aa: CASSLMGEQYF; cdr3_nt: TGTGCCAGCAGCTTAATGGGAGAGCAGTACTTC
d_call: TRBD1; clone_size: NA; j_call: TRBJ2-1; v_call: TRBV2; cdr3_length: 16; cdr3_aa: CASSERAGGAYNEQFF; cdr3_nt: TGTGCCAGCAGTGAGCGGGCAGGGGGCGCCTACAATGAGCAGTTCTTC
d_call: NA; clone_size: few; j_call: TRBJ1-4; v_call: TRBV5-4; cdr3_length: 14; cdr3_aa: CASSFSQAGEKLFF; cdr3_nt: TGTGCCAGCAGCTTCAGTCAGGCTGGTGAAAAACTGTTTTTT
d_call: NA; clone_size: NA; j_call: TRBJ1-5; v_call: TRBV29-1; cdr3_length: 14; cdr3_aa: CSVRTGYSNQPQHF; cdr3_nt: TGCAGCGTTAGAACAGGTTATAGCAATCAGCCCCAGCATTTT
d_call: NA; clone_size: few; j_call: TRBJ1-2; v_call: TRBV3-1/TRBV3-2; cdr3_length: 13; cdr3_aa: CASSRRDNLGYTF; cdr3_nt: TGTGCCAGCAGCCGCCGGGACAACCTTGGCTACACCTTC
d_call: NA; clone_size: NA; j_call: TRBJ1-2; v_call: TRBV11-2; cdr3_length: 13; cdr3_aa: CASSLEQNYGYTF; cdr3_nt: TGTGCCAGCAGCTTAGAACAGAACTATGGCTACACCTTC
d_call: TRBD1; clone_size: NA; j_call: TRBJ2-6; v_call: TRBV19; cdr3_length: 21; cdr3_aa: CASSIGGTGRTASSGANVLTF; cdr3_nt: TGTGCCAGTAGTATAGGGGGGACAGGGCGAACGGCGAGCTCTGGGGCCAACGTCCTGACTTTC
d_call: TRBD1; clone_size: NA; j_call: TRBJ2-7; v_call: TRBV18; cdr3_length: 14; cdr3_aa: CASSLPGTGVEQYF; cdr3_nt: TGTGCCAGCTCACTGCCCGGGACAGGGGTTGAGCAGTACTTC
d_call: TRBD1; clone_size: NA; j_call: TRBJ2-3; v_call: TRBV14; cdr3_length: 16; cdr3_aa: CASSRLAGGVTDTQYF; cdr3_nt: TGTGCCAGCAGCCGCTTAGCAGGGGGAGTAACAGATACGCAGTATTTT
d_call: NA; clone_size: NA; j_call: TRBJ2-7; v_call: TRBV4-3; cdr3_length: 15; cdr3_aa: CASSQHRDVAYEQYF; cdr3_nt: TGCGCCAGCAGCCAACACAGGGACGTAGCCTACGAGCAGTACTTC
d_call: NA; clone_size: once; j_call: TRBJ2-1; v_call: TRBV11-2; cdr3_length: 14; cdr3_aa: CASSFQNRDRGQFF; cdr3_nt: TGTGCCAGCAGCTTCCAGAACCGGGACCGTGGGCAGTTCTTC
d_call: TRBD1; clone_size: once; j_call: TRBJ1-2; v_call: TRBV27; cdr3_length: 13; cdr3_aa: CASSFWDRDGYTF; cdr3_nt: TGTGCCAGCAGTTTTTGGGACAGGGACGGCTACACCTTC
d_call: TRBD1; clone_size: NA; j_call: TRBJ2-6; v_call: TRBV19; cdr3_length: 15; cdr3_aa: CASRDSRSGANVLTF; cdr3_nt: TGTGCCAGTCGGGACAGTCGCTCTGGGGCCAACGTCCTGACTTTC
d_call: NA; clone_size: once; j_call: TRBJ1-5; v_call: TRBV12-5; cdr3_length: 12; cdr3_aa: CASGYSNQPQHF; cdr3_nt: TGTGCTAGTGGTTATAGCAATCAGCCCCAGCATTTT
d_call: TRBD1; clone_size: few; j_call: TRBJ2-1; v_call: TRBV5-5; cdr3_length: 15; cdr3_aa: CASSSDRSLYNEQFF; cdr3_nt: TGTGCCAGCAGCTCGGACAGGTCCCTATACAATGAGCAGTTCTTC
d_call: NA; clone_size: NA; j_call: TRBJ2-1; v_call: TRBV4-3; cdr3_length: 15; cdr3_aa: CASSGSGRGRGEQFF; cdr3_nt: TGCGCCAGCAGCGGCAGCGGTAGGGGTCGGGGTGAGCAGTTCTTC
d_call: NA; clone_size: NA; j_call: TRBJ2-6; v_call: TRBV29-1; cdr3_length: 15; cdr3_aa: CSVEAGLSGANVLTF; cdr3_nt: TGCAGCGTTGAAGCGGGGCTCTCTGGGGCCAACGTCCTGACTTTC
d_call: TRBD1; clone_size: NA; j_call: TRBJ1-6; v_call: TRBV28; cdr3_length: 15; cdr3_aa: CASILGTAYNSPLHF; cdr3_nt: TGTGCCAGCATCCTGGGGACAGCCTATAATTCACCCCTCCACTTT
d_call: TRBD1; clone_size: once; j_call: TRBJ2-7; v_call: TRBV2; cdr3_length: 14; cdr3_aa: CASLSGTGHYEQYF; cdr3_nt: TGTGCCAGCTTATCCGGGACAGGCCACTACGAGCAGTACTTC
d_call: NA; clone_size: NA; j_call: TRBJ2-7; v_call: TRBV5-6; cdr3_length: 15; cdr3_aa: CASSQAGGNPYEQYF; cdr3_nt: TGTGCCAGCAGCCAGGCTGGCGGGAACCCCTACGAGCAGTACTTC
d_call: NA; clone_size: NA; j_call: TRBJ2-5; v_call: TRBV7-7; cdr3_length: 14; cdr3_aa: CASSPGLSPETQYF; cdr3_nt: TGTGCCAGCAGCCCCGGACTTTCGCCGGAGACCCAGTACTTC
d_call: TRBD2; clone_size: NA; j_call: TRBJ2-7; v_call: TRBV7-9; cdr3_length: 19; cdr3_aa: CASSLPPGTSGRAPYEQYF; cdr3_nt: TGTGCCAGCAGCCTGCCGCCAGGGACTAGCGGGAGGGCCCCCTACGAGCAGTACTTC
d_call: NA; clone_size: NA; j_call: TRBJ2-7; v_call: TRBV10-1; cdr3_length: 13; cdr3_aa: CASSDRGPYEQYF; cdr3_nt: TGCGCCAGCAGTGACAGGGGACCCTACGAGCAGTACTTC
d_call: TRBD2; clone_size: NA; j_call: TRBJ2-2; v_call: TRBV11-2; cdr3_length: 15; cdr3_aa: CASSSPRTSAGELFF; cdr3_nt: TGTGCCAGCAGCTCTCCCCGGACTAGTGCGGGGGAGCTGTTTTTT
d_call: NA; clone_size: NA; j_call: TRBJ1-1; v_call: TRBV7-6; cdr3_length: 13; cdr3_aa: CASSLGQYTEAFF; cdr3_nt: TGTGCCAGCAGCTTAGGGCAGTACACTGAAGCTTTCTTT
d_call: NA; clone_size: NA; j_call: TRBJ2-7; v_call: TRBV28; cdr3_length: 13; cdr3_aa: CASTLTEHREQYF; cdr3_nt: TGTGCCAGCACCCTAACTGAGCATCGGGAGCAGTACTTC
d_call: NA; clone_size: NA; j_call: TRBJ1-2; v_call: TRBV15; cdr3_length: 16; cdr3_aa: CATSRGWTEDNYGYTF; cdr3_nt: TGTGCCACCAGCAGAGGGTGGACAGAAGATAACTATGGCTACACCTTC
d_call: NA; clone_size: once; j_call: TRBJ1-1; v_call: TRBV18; cdr3_length: 15; cdr3_aa: CASSPVSGGNTEAFF; cdr3_nt: TGTGCCAGCTCACCAGTCTCGGGGGGGAACACTGAAGCTTTCTTT
d_call: TRBD2; clone_size: once; j_call: TRBJ2-2; v_call: TRBV3-1/TRBV3-2; cdr3_length: 18; cdr3_aa: CASSRGIAGGPNTGELFF; cdr3_nt: TGTGCCAGCAGCCGTGGTATAGCGGGGGGGCCGAACACCGGGGAGCTGTTTTTT
d_call: TRBD1; clone_size: NA; j_call: TRBJ2-7; v_call: TRBV4-3; cdr3_length: 16; cdr3_aa: CASSFNSGQTFADQYF; cdr3_nt: TGCGCCAGCAGCTTTAACTCGGGACAGACATTTGCCGACCAGTACTTC
d_call: TRBD1; clone_size: NA; j_call: TRBJ2-2; v_call: TRBV19; cdr3_length: 18; cdr3_aa: CASNEDRDKDRARRELFF; cdr3_nt: TGTGCCAGTAATGAGGACCGTGATAAGGACAGGGCCCGCCGGGAGCTGTTTTTT
d_call: NA; clone_size: NA; j_call: TRBJ1-2; v_call: TRBV18; cdr3_length: 12; cdr3_aa: CASSPPSQGPLF; cdr3_nt: TGTGCCAGCTCACCACCGAGCCAGGGACCCCTATTC
d_call: NA; clone_size: NA; j_call: TRBJ1-2; v_call: TRBV6-2/TRBV6-3; cdr3_length: 13; cdr3_aa: CASSRDINYGYTF; cdr3_nt: TGTGCCAGCAGCAGGGACATTAACTATGGCTACACCTTC
d_call: NA; clone_size: NA; j_call: TRBJ1-6; v_call: TRBV5-5; cdr3_length: 14; cdr3_aa: CASSTTGSGSPLHF; cdr3_nt: TGTGCCAGCAGTACAACAGGGTCGGGATCACCCCTCCACTTT
d_call: TRBD2; clone_size: NA; j_call: TRBJ2-3; v_call: TRBV2; cdr3_length: 15; cdr3_aa: CASSVTSGGSDTQYF; cdr3_nt: TGTGCCAGCAGTGTTACTAGCGGGGGGAGTGATACGCAGTATTTT
d_call: NA; clone_size: NA; j_call: TRBJ1-3; v_call: TRBV11-3; cdr3_length: 13; cdr3_aa: CASSSLQGNTIYF; cdr3_nt: TGTGCCAGCAGCTCTTTACAGGGAAACACCATATATTTT
d_call: NA; clone_size: NA; j_call: TRBJ1-1; v_call: TRBV5-4; cdr3_length: 15; cdr3_aa: CASSLEGLLNTEAFF; cdr3_nt: TGTGCCAGCAGCTTGGAGGGACTGCTGAACACTGAAGCTTTCTTT
d_call: NA; clone_size: NA; j_call: TRBJ2-1; v_call: TRBV6-5; cdr3_length: 14; cdr3_aa: CASSYSPRLNEQFF; cdr3_nt: TGTGCCAGCAGTTACTCCCCGAGGCTCAATGAGCAGTTCTTC
d_call: NA; clone_size: NA; j_call: TRBJ2-2; v_call: TRBV7-2; cdr3_length: 11; cdr3_aa: CASSKDGELFF; cdr3_nt: TGTGCCAGCAGCAAGGACGGGGAGCTGTTTTTT
d_call: NA; clone_size: NA; j_call: TRBJ2-7; v_call: TRBV3-1/TRBV3-2; cdr3_length: 15; cdr3_aa: CASSQDQRTTYEQYF; cdr3_nt: TGTGCCAGCAGCCAAGATCAGCGTACAACCTACGAGCAGTACTTC
d_call: NA; clone_size: NA; j_call: TRBJ2-1; v_call: TRBV27; cdr3_length: 15; cdr3_aa: CASRRQAVGYNEQFF; cdr3_nt: TGTGCCAGCCGCCGTCAGGCGGTCGGCTACAATGAGCAGTTCTTC
d_call: TRBD2; clone_size: NA; j_call: TRBJ2-1; v_call: TRBV24-1; cdr3_length: 15; cdr3_aa: CATSDGRGAYNEQFF; cdr3_nt: TGTGCCACCAGTGACGGGAGGGGGGCCTACAATGAGCAGTTCTTC
d_call: NA; clone_size: NA; j_call: TRBJ1-4; v_call: TRBV5-5; cdr3_length: 17; cdr3_aa: CASSLVRESTTNEKLFF; cdr3_nt: TGTGCCAGCAGCTTGGTGAGGGAGAGTACAACTAATGAAAAACTGTTTTTT
d_call: TRBD1; clone_size: NA; j_call: TRBJ1-2; v_call: TRBV4-3; cdr3_length: 14; cdr3_aa: CASSPGQSNYGYTF; cdr3_nt: TGCGCCAGCAGCCCGGGACAGAGTAACTATGGCTACACCTTC
d_call: NA; clone_size: NA; j_call: TRBJ1-1; v_call: TRBV12-3/TRBV12-4; cdr3_length: 12; cdr3_aa: CASSLASASAFF; cdr3_nt: TGTGCCAGCAGTTTAGCATCGGCATCAGCTTTCTTT
d_call: TRBD1; clone_size: NA; j_call: TRBJ2-2; v_call: TRBV19; cdr3_length: 14; cdr3_aa: CATTDRANTGELFF; cdr3_nt: TGTGCCACCACGGACAGGGCGAACACCGGGGAGCTGTTTTTT
d_call: TRBD2; clone_size: NA; j_call: TRBJ2-2; v_call: TRBV15; cdr3_length: 16; cdr3_aa: CATSRAGLANTGELFF; cdr3_nt: TGTGCCACCAGCAGAGCGGGACTAGCCAACACCGGGGAGCTGTTTTTT
d_call: NA; clone_size: NA; j_call: TRBJ1-2; v_call: TRBV5-4; cdr3_length: 14; cdr3_aa: CASSLEAGIYGYTF; cdr3_nt: TGTGCCAGCAGCTTGGAAGCAGGGATCTATGGCTACACCTTC
d_call: NA; clone_size: NA; j_call: TRBJ2-5; v_call: TRBV24-1; cdr3_length: 16; cdr3_aa: CATSEGGGPYQETQYF; cdr3_nt: TGTGCCACCAGTGAAGGGGGGGGCCCGTACCAAGAGACCCAGTACTTC
d_call: NA; clone_size: NA; j_call: TRBJ2-7; v_call: TRBV3-1/TRBV3-2; cdr3_length: 14; cdr3_aa: CASSLAASSYEQYF; cdr3_nt: TGTGCCAGCAGCCTAGCGGCCAGCTCCTACGAGCAGTACTTC
d_call: TRBD1; clone_size: NA; j_call: TRBJ1-5; v_call: TRBV18; cdr3_length: 16; cdr3_aa: CASSQISGTGFMSQHF; cdr3_nt: TGTGCCAGCTCCCAAATTTCCGGGACAGGGTTTATGTCCCAGCATTTT
d_call: NA; clone_size: NA; j_call: TRBJ2-1; v_call: TRBV28; cdr3_length: 13; cdr3_aa: CASRQDYYNEQFF; cdr3_nt: TGTGCCAGCAGACAGGACTATTACAATGAGCAGTTCTTC
d_call: NA; clone_size: NA; j_call: TRBJ2-2; v_call: TRBV19; cdr3_length: 15; cdr3_aa: CASSIIWENTGELFF; cdr3_nt: TGTGCCAGTAGTATTATATGGGAGAACACCGGGGAGCTGTTTTTT